This TCR beta chain derives from a study of cytomegalovirus exposure and HLA in healthy donors. Study background: Earlier findings included about 120 million unique TCR beta sequences obtained from 170 million or so T cells.

13 Jbeta primers and 60 Vbeta primers were used for the PCR. The method was immunoSEQ multiplex PCR; TCRdb's version includes in-frame clones alone and lacks a portion of them. The sample holds about 180,000 clones, 85% seen once. In nominal health when sampled, donors likely had unrecorded immune exposures nonetheless. There are 16 residues in the CDR3. The V end was cut by 0 bases, the J end by 2 bases, with 10 bases between. Germline CDR1 is MNHNS and CDR2 is SASEGT. The sequence came from a boy aged 2 to 10 in good health and CMV-seronegative. The chain employs TRBV6-1 and TRBJ2-2, with TRBD2 as a possible D gene (6 bases). The specimen sequenced was PBMCs. The CDR3 DNA follows: TGTGCCAGCAGTGAAGCGGGGGGAACAAACACCGGGGAGCTGTTTTTT. Its protein product is CASSEAGGTNTGELFF.